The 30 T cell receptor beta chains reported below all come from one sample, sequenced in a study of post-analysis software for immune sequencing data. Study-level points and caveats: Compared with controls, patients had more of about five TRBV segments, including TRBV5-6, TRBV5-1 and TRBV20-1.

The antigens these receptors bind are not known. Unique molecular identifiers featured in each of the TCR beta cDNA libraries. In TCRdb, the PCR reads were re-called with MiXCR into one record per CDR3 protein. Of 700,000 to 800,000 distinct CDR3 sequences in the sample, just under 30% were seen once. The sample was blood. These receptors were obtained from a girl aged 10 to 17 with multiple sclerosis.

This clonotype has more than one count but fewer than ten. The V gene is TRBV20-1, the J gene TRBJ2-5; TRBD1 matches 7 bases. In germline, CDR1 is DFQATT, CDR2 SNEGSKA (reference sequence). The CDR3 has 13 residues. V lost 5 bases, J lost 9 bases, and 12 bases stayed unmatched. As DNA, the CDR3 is TGCAGTGCTCCGGACAGGAGCCTCGATGCCCAGTACTTC. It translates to CSAPDRSLDAQYF.

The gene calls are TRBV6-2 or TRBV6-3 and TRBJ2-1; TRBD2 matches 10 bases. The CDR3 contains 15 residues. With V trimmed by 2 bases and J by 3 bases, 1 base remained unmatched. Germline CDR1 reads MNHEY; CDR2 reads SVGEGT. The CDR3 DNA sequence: TGTGCCAGCAGTTACCTAGCGGGGGACTACAATGAGCAGTTCTTC. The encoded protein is CASSYLAGDYNEQFF.

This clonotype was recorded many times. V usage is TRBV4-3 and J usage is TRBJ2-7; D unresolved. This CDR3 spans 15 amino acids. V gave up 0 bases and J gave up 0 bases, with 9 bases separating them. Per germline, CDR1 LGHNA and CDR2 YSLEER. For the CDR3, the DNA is TGCGCCAGCAGCCAAGATAGGGCCGGCTCCTACGAGCAGTACTTC. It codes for CASSQDRAGSYEQYF.

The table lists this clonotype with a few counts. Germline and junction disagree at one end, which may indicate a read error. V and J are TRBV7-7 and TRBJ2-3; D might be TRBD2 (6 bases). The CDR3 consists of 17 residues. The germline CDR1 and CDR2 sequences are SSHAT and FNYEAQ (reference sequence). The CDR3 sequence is CASSKEGRTTVPDTQYF. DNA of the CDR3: TGTGCTAGCAGCAAAGAGGGTCGGACTACAGTCCCAGATACGCAGTATTTT.

CDR3 protein: CASSQRAGGSPLHF. In DNA form, the CDR3 reads TGCGCCAGCAGCCAAAGGGCGGGGGGTTCACCCCTCCACTTT. V and J are TRBV4-3 and TRBJ1-6, with D possibly being TRBD1 (5 bases). The V end lost 2 bases, the J end lost 9 bases, and 11 bases lay between the germline ends. Per the germline V gene, CDR1 is LGHNA and CDR2 is YSLEER. This CDR3 has 14 residues.

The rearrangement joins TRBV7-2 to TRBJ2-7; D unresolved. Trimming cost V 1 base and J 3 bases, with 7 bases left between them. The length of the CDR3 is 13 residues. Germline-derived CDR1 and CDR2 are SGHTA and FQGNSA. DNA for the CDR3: TGTGCCAGCAGCTTAGAACCACTCTACGAGCAGTACTTC. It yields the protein CASSLEPLYEQYF.

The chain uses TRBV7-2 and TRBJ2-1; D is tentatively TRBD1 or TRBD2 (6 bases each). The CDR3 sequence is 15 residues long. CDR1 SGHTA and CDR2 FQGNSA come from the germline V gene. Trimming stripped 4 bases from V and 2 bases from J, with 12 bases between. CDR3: CASSSRGDPYNEQFF. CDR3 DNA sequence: TGTGCCAGCAGCTCAAGGGGGGACCCCTACAATGAGCAGTTCTTC.

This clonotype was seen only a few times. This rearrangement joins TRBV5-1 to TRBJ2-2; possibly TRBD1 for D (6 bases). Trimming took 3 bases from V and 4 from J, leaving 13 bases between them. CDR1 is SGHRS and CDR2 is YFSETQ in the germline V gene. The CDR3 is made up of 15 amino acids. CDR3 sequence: CASSWGTRFTGELFF. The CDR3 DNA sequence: TGCGCCAGCAGCTGGGGGACAAGGTTCACCGGGGAGCTGTTTTTT.

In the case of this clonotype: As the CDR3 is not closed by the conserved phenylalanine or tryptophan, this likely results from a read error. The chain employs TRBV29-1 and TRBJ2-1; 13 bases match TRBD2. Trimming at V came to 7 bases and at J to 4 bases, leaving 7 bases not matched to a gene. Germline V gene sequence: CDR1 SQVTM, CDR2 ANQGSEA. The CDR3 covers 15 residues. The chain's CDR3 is CSARTSGSGYNEQFC. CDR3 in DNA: TGCAGCGCTCGGACTAGCGGGAGCGGTTACAATGAGCAGTTCTGC.

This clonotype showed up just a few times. The CDR3 is CAISALAGLTDTQYF. CDR3 sequence (DNA): TGTGCCATCAGTGCCCTAGCGGGCCTCACAGATACGCAGTATTTT. The chain uses TRBV10-3 and TRBJ2-3; TRBD2 matches at 8 bases. V shed 4 bases, J shed 2 bases, and the junction held 5 bases outside the gene matches. Germline loops: CDR1 ENHRY, CDR2 SYGVKD. This CDR3 has 15 residues.

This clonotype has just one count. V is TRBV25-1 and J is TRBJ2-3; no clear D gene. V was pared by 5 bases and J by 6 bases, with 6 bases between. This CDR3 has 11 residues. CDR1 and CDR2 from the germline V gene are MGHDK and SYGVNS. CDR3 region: CASSRYDTQYF. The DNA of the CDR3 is TGTGCCAGCAGTAGGTATGATACGCAGTATTTT.

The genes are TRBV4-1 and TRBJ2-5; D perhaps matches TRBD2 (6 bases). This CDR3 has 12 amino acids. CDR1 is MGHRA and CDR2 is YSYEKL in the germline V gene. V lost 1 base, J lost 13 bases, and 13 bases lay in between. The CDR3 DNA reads TGCGCCAGCAGCCAAGCTGAGGGGAGGAGGTACTTC. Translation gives CASSQAEGRRYF.

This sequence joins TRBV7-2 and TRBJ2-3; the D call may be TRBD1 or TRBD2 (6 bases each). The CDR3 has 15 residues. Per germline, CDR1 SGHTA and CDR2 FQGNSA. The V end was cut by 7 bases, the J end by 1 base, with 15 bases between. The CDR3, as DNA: TGTGCCAGCACCCCGCTGGGGGGCGGCACAGATACGCAGTATTTT. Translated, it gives CASTPLGGGTDTQYF.

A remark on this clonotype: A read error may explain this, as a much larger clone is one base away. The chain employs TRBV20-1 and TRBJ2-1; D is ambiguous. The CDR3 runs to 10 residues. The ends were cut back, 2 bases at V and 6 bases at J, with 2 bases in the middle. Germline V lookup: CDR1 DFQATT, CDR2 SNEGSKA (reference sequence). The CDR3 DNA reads TGCAGTGCTAGAACCAATGAGCAGTTCTTC. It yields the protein CSARTNEQFF.

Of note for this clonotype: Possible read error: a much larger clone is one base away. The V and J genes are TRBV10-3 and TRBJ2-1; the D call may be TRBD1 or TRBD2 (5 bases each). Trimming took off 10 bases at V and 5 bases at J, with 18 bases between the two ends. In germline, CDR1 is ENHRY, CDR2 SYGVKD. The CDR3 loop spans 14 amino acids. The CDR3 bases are TGTGCCACAAGACCGGGACGGGGAGACAATGAGCAGTTCTTC. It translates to CATRPGRGDNEQFF.

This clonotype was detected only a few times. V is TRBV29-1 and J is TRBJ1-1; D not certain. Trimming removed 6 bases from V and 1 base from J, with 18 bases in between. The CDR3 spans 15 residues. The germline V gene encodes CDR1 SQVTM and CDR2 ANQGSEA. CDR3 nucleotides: TGCAGCGTCTCCCTTTTTTCGGCTAGGAACACTGAAGCTTTCTTT. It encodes CSVSLFSARNTEAFF.

The CDR3 nucleotides read TGTGCCAGCAGCTTACCACAGGTCGGCCTCTGGCATGGCTACACCTTC. Translated: CASSLPQVGLWHGYTF. The chain carries TRBV7-2 and TRBJ1-2, with D perhaps matching TRBD1 (5 bases). The germline V gene has CDR1 SGHTA and CDR2 FQGNSA. V lost 2 bases to trimming and J lost 6 bases, with 19 bases between them. The CDR3 consists of 16 residues. Looking up the rest from reference TRBV7-2 and TRBJ1-2 gives the full variable domain: GAGVSQSPSNKVTEKGKDVELRCDPISGHTALYWYRQSLGQGLEFLIYFQGNSAPDKSGLPSDRFSAERTGGSVSTLTIQRTQQEDSAVYLCASSLPQVGLWHGYTFGSGTRLTVV.

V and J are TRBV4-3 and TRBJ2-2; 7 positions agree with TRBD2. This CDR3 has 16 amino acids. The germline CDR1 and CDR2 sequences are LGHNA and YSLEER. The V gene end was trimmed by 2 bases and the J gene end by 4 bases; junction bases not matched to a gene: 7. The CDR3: CASSQWGGGGTGELFF. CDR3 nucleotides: TGCGCCAGCAGCCAATGGGGCGGGGGTGGCACCGGGGAGCTGTTTTTT.

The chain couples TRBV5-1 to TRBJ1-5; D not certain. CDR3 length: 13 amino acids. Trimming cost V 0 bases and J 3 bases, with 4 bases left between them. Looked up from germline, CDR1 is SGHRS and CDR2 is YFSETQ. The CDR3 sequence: CASSLAHNQPQHF. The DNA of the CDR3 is TGCGCCAGCAGCTTGGCCCACAATCAGCCCCAGCATTTT.

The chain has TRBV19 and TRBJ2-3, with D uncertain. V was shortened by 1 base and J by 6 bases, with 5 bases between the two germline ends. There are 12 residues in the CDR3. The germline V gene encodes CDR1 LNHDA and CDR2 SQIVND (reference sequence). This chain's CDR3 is CASSIGVDTQYF. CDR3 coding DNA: TGTGCCAGTAGTATAGGTGTGGATACGCAGTATTTT. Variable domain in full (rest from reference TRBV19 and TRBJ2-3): DGGITQSPKYLFRKEGQNVTLSCEQNLNHDAMYWYRQDPGQGLRLIYYSQIVNDFQKGDIAEGYSVSREKKESFPLTVTSAQKNPTAFYLCASSIGVDTQYFGPGTRLTVL.

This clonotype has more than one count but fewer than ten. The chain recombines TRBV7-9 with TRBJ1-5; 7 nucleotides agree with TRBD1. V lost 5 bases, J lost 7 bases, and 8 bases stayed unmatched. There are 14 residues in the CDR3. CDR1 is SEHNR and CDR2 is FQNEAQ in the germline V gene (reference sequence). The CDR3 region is CASSGTGVGQPQHF. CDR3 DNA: TGTGCCAGCAGCGGTACAGGGGTGGGACAGCCCCAGCATTTT.

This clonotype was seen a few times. The CDR3: CSAREGGAGVGEEQFF. The CDR3 DNA reads TGCAGTGCTAGAGAAGGCGGAGCGGGAGTGGGGGAAGAGCAGTTCTTC. The V and J genes are TRBV20-1 and TRBJ2-1, with 8 positions matching TRBD2. V lost 0 bases, J lost 10 bases, and 14 bases stayed unmatched. The CDR3 has 16 residues. Germline assignment: CDR1 DFQATT and CDR2 SNEGSKA (reference sequence).

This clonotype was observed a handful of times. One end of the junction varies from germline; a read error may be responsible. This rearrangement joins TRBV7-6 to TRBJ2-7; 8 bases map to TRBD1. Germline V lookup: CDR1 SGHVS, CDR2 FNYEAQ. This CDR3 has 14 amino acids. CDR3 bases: TGTGCCGGCAGCTGGACAGGGAGGATATCCGAGCAGTACTTC. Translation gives CAGSWTGRISEQYF.

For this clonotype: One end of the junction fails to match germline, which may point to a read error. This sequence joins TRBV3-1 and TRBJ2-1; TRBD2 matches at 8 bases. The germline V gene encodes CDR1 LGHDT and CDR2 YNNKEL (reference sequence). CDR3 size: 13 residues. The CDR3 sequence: CAGSRTSYDEQFF. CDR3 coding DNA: TGTGCCGGCAGCCGGACTAGCTACGATGAGCAGTTCTTC.

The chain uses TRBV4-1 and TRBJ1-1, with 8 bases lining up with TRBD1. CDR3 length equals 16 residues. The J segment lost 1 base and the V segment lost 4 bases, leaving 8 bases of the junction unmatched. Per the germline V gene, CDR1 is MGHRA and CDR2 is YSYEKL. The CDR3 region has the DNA TGCGCCAGCAGCCGCGAAGACACAGGGGGGAACACTGAAGCTTTCTTT. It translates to CASSREDTGGNTEAFF.

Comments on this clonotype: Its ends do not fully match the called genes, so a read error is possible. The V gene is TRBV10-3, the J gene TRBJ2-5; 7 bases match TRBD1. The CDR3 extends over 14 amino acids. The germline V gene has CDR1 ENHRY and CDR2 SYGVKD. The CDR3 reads CVIRAGGREETQYF. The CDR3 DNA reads TGTGTCATCAGGGCAGGGGGTCGGGAAGAGACCCAGTACTTC.

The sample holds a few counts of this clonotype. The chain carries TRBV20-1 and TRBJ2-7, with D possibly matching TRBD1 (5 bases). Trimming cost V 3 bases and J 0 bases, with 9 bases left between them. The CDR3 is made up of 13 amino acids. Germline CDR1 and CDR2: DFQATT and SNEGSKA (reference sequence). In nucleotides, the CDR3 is TGCAGTGCTAGGGACACACGCTCCTACGAGCAGTACTTC. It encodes CSARDTRSYEQYF.

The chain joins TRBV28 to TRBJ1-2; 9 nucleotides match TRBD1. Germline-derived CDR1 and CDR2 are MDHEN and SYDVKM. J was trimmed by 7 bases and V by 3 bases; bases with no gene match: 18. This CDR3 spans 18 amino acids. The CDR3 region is CASSFPKDRGLSRGGYTF. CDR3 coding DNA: TGTGCCAGCAGTTTCCCAAAGGACAGGGGCCTCTCTCGGGGTGGCTACACCTTC.

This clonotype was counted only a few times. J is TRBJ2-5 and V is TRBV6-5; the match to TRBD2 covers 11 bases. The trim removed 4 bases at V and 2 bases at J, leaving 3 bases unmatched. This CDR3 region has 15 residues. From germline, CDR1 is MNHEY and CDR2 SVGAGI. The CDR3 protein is CASSFGLAGQETQYF. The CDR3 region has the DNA TGTGCCAGCAGTTTTGGACTAGCGGGTCAAGAGACCCAGTACTTC.

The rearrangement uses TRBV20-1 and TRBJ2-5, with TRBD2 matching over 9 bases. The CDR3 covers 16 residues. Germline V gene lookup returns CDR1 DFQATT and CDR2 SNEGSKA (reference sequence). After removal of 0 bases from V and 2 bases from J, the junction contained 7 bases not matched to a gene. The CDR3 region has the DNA TGCAGTGCTAGAGATCCCCAGCGGGGGGTACAAGAGACCCAGTACTTC. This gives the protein CSARDPQRGVQETQYF.